A single sample gave rise to the 5 T cell receptor beta chains below, sequenced in a study of immune heterogeneity within non-small cell lung tumors. Bulk tumor genomic DNA, 500 to 750 ng per sample, was used as template. Each primary tumor yielded several biopsies, collected far apart from one another at surgery. Surgery that was curative in intent was performed on patients with untreated, newly diagnosed non-small cell lung cancer. Multiplex PCR with 32 V and 13 J primers amplified TCR beta CDR3. In TCRdb, the multiplex PCR reads were re-called with MiXCR into one record per CDR3 protein. The sample consists of about 5,600 distinct CDR3 sequences, around 20% of them appearing once. The sequencing sample was made of lung tumor tissue. The receptors derive from a middle-aged man with non-small cell lung cancer.

This clonotype is judged medium-sized (0.01 to 0.1%). This sequence joins TRBV29-1 and TRBJ1-3; TRBD1 aligns across 7 bases. This CDR3 comprises 12 residues. The germline V gene encodes CDR1 SQVTM and CDR2 ANQGSEA. The CDR3 here is CICRGNGNTIYF. CDR3 nucleotides: TGCATATGCAGGGGGAATGGAAACACCATATATTTT. Based on the CDR3 plus reference TRBV29-1 and TRBJ1-3, the full variable domain is SAVISQKPSRDICQRGTSLTIQCQVDSQVTMMFWYRQQPGQSLTLIATANQGSEATYESGFVIDKFPISRPNLTFSTLTVSNMSPEDSSIYLCICRGNGNTIYFGEGSWLTVV.

By share of the sample, this clonotype is medium-sized. The chain links TRBV6-9 to TRBJ2-2; D gene unclear. From germline, CDR1 is MNHGY and CDR2 SVAAGI. The CDR3 spans 15 residues. Trimming stripped 0 bases from V and 0 bases from J, with 5 bases between. The CDR3 DNA is TGTGCCAGCAGTTATTCGAATCCGAACACCGGGGAGCTGTTTTTT. Its protein is CASSYSNPNTGELFF.

This clonotype is medium-sized. The rearrangement links TRBV6-2 or TRBV6-3 to TRBJ1-2; D is unresolved. V shed 8 bases and J shed 4 bases, with 8 bases lying between them. The CDR3 totals 11 residues. Germline V gene lookup returns CDR1 MNHEY and CDR2 SVGEGT. The CDR3 nucleotides read TGTGCCAGCTCCCACAGCTATGGCTACACCTTC. Protein product: CASSHSYGYTF.

This clonotype is deemed medium-sized. The J gene is TRBJ2-5, the V gene TRBV20-1; D perhaps matches TRBD2 (5 bases). The ends were cut back, 7 bases at V and 4 bases at J, with 16 bases in the middle. This CDR3 is built from 13 residues. Germline CDR1 DFQATT, CDR2 SNEGSKA (reference sequence). The chain's CDR3 is CSELAGPGETQYF. Written as DNA, the CDR3 is TGCAGTGAGTTGGCGGGTCCAGGAGAGACCCAGTACTTC.

Regarding this clonotype: One base away lies a much larger clone, so this may be a sequencing read error. The chain combines TRBV7-2 with TRBJ2-4; 11 bases agree with TRBD2. Germline values: CDR1 SGHTA, CDR2 FQGNSA. The CDR3 has 19 residues. CDR3 DNA: TGTCCCAGCAGCCCGTGGACTAGCGGGTTAAGGGACCCCAAAAACATTCAGTACTTC. This translates into CPSSPWTSGLRDPKNIQYF.